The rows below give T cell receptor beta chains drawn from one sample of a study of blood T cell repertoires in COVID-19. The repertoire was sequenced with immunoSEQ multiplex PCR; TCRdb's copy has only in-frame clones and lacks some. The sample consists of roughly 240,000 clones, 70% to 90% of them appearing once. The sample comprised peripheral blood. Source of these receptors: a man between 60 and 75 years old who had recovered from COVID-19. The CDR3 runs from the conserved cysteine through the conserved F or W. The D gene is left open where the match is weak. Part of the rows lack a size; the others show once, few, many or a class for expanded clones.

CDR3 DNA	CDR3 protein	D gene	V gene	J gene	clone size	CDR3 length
TGTGCCAGCAGTCTCTACAGGGTTGATGAAAAACTGTTTTTT	CASSLYRVDEKLFF	NA	TRBV28	TRBJ1-4	NA	14
TGTGCCAGCAGTTCCCCGACAGCGGGCTCAGGCTACACCTTC	CASSSPTAGSGYTF	NA	TRBV6-6	TRBJ1-2	NA	14
TGTGCCAGCAGCCAAAGACAGACAATAAACTATGGCTACACCTTC	CASSQRQTINYGYTF	NA	TRBV3-1/TRBV3-2	TRBJ1-2	NA	15
TGCGCCAGCAGCTTGACTAGGCCGAGCTCCTACGAGCAGTACTTC	CASSLTRPSSYEQYF	NA	TRBV5-1	TRBJ2-7	NA	15
TGCGCCAGCAGCTTTGATCCAGGGAAGTACAATGAGCAGTTCTTC	CASSFDPGKYNEQFF	NA	TRBV5-1	TRBJ2-1	NA	15
TGTGCCAGCAGGAACAGGGGAGATTCGTCTGAAGCTTTCTTT	CASRNRGDSSEAFF	TRBD1	TRBV6-5	TRBJ1-1	NA	14
TGCAGCGTTGTTCAGGGGTACAATGAGCAGTTCTTC	CSVVQGYNEQFF	NA	TRBV29-1	TRBJ2-1	NA	12
TGTGCCACCAGCACAAGGCGGGACAGTACCGAGCAGTACTTC	CATSTRRDSTEQYF	NA	TRBV15	TRBJ2-7	NA	14
TGTGCCAGCTCACCACTTGGGACTAGCGGGAGAGTAACAGATACGCAGTATTTT	CASSPLGTSGRVTDTQYF	TRBD2	TRBV18	TRBJ2-3	NA	18
TGTGCCAGCAGCCAAGTAAGGATAGCGGTCACTCTAGGGACCCAGTACTTC	CASSQVRIAVTLGTQYF	NA	TRBV3-1/TRBV3-2	TRBJ2-5	NA	17
TGTGCCAGCAGCTCCTCCCCTGGATGGGGGCGGGGGAACATTCAGTACTTC	CASSSSPGWGRGNIQYF	NA	TRBV7-2	TRBJ2-4	few	17
TGTGCCAGCAGCTTACTAGCAGCCTACAATGAGCAGTTCTTC	CASSLLAAYNEQFF	NA	TRBV11-2	TRBJ2-1	NA	14
TGTGCCACCCTACCTCCCAGGGATAACTATGGCTACACCTTC	CATLPPRDNYGYTF	NA	TRBV28	TRBJ1-2	NA	14
TGTGCCACCAGTGAGGGGGGACAGAGCACAGATACGCAGTATTTT	CATSEGGQSTDTQYF	NA	TRBV24-1	TRBJ2-3	NA	15
TGCGCCAGCAGCCAACAACAGGGGTTGTTTGAAAAACTGTTTTTT	CASSQQQGLFEKLFF	TRBD1	TRBV4-1	TRBJ1-4	NA	15
TGTGCCAGTAGTACAGGGGGAGAGACCCAGTACTTC	CASSTGGETQYF	TRBD1	TRBV19	TRBJ2-5	NA	12
TGTGCCAGCAGCTTAGCGGGAGCCCCTTACAATGAGCAGTTCTTC	CASSLAGAPYNEQFF	NA	TRBV7-8	TRBJ2-1	NA	15
TGTGCCAGCAGTGATGAGGGCTGGGGTGAGCAGTTCTTC	CASSDEGWGEQFF	NA	TRBV2	TRBJ2-1	NA	13
TGTGCCAGCAGCCCGGAGGCCTATAACTACGAGCAGTACTTC	CASSPEAYNYEQYF	NA	TRBV5-4	TRBJ2-7	NA	14
TGCGCCAGCAAACCCCGGGACAGGACCCACGAGCAGTACTTC	CASKPRDRTHEQYF	TRBD1	TRBV10-1	TRBJ2-7	NA	14
TGTGCCAGCAGTGACTCGCTAGCGGGAGGTGCAGATACGCAGTATTTT	CASSDSLAGGADTQYF	TRBD2	TRBV6-4	TRBJ2-3	few	16
TGTGCCAGCAGCGTAGACAGGGCGGGCACCGGGGAGCTGTTTTTT	CASSVDRAGTGELFF	NA	TRBV9	TRBJ2-2	NA	15
TGTGCCAGCAGCCCATCGACAGGGCCAGATACGCAGTATTTT	CASSPSTGPDTQYF	TRBD1	TRBV7-2	TRBJ2-3	NA	14
TGTGCCAGCAGCTTAGCTGGGCGGGAGGGGACCCAGTACTTC	CASSLAGREGTQYF	TRBD2	TRBV7-2	TRBJ2-5	NA	14
TGTGCCAGCAGCTTGAGGACAGTTTTTTTAGCTTTCTTT	CASSLRTVFLAFF	NA	TRBV7-3	TRBJ1-1	NA	13
TGTGCCAGCAGTGAAGTAGGGGGCAGGGCCTACGAGCAGTACTTC	CASSEVGGRAYEQYF	TRBD1	TRBV6-1	TRBJ2-7	NA	15
TGCAGCGTAGGCGCCGGGACTAGACCAGATACGCAGTATTTT	CSVGAGTRPDTQYF	TRBD2	TRBV29-1	TRBJ2-3	NA	14
TGTGCCAGCAGCGTAAGCGAGGGCACAGATACGCAGTATTTT	CASSVSEGTDTQYF	NA	TRBV6-5	TRBJ2-3	NA	14
TGTGCCACCAGCAGGGGGGAGGGAGGCTCTGGAAACACCATATATTTT	CATSRGEGGSGNTIYF	NA	TRBV15	TRBJ1-3	NA	16
TGTGCCAGCAGCCGCAGGTCAGCGGGAGTTGGTGAGACCCAGTACTTC	CASSRRSAGVGETQYF	TRBD2	TRBV7-2	TRBJ2-5	NA	16
TGTGCCAGCAGCCCGACGGGCAGGGTCGCCGAGCAGTACTTC	CASSPTGRVAEQYF	NA	TRBV28	TRBJ2-7	NA	14
TGCGCCAGCAGCCCGGGACTATCAGATACGCAGTATTTT	CASSPGLSDTQYF	TRBD2	TRBV4-1	TRBJ2-3	few	13
TGTGCCAGCAGCATTAGCGGGGTGGGCCAAGAGACCCAGTACTTC	CASSISGVGQETQYF	TRBD2	TRBV5-6	TRBJ2-5	NA	15
TGCGCCAGCAGCCCTGGGACAGGGGGGGGCAATGAGCAGTTCTTC	CASSPGTGGGNEQFF	TRBD1	TRBV5-1	TRBJ2-1	NA	15
TGTGCCAGTAGTATAGGTATGACAGGAGGAGAGACCCAGTACTTC	CASSIGMTGGETQYF	NA	TRBV19	TRBJ2-5	NA	15
TGTGCCACCACGGGACAGGGACCAAATGAGCAGTTCTTC	CATTGQGPNEQFF	TRBD1	TRBV6-1	TRBJ2-1	NA	13
TGTGCCAGCAGCGTTAAATCTGCGGCCAATGAGCAGTTCTTC	CASSVKSAANEQFF	NA	TRBV9	TRBJ2-1	few	14
TGCAGTGCCACCCCCGAGGTTGAAGCTTTCTTT	CSATPEVEAFF	NA	TRBV20-1	TRBJ1-1	NA	11
TGTGCCAGCAGCTTAGAACATGGGGGGGCTGCTTTCTTT	CASSLEHGGAAFF	NA	TRBV7-8	TRBJ1-1	NA	13
TGTGCCATCAGTGAGCCCCGGGTAGCGGGAGAACGTGAGACCCAGTACTTC	CAISEPRVAGERETQYF	TRBD2	TRBV10-3	TRBJ2-5	NA	17
TGCGCCAGCAGCCAAGATGCTCCAGGCAGCCTGCAAGAGACCCAGTACTTC	CASSQDAPGSLQETQYF	NA	TRBV4-1	TRBJ2-5	NA	17
TGTGCCAGCAGTTTTACCAGGGGGCGAGGCTACACCTTC	CASSFTRGRGYTF	TRBD1	TRBV12-3/TRBV12-4	TRBJ1-2	few	13
TGTGCCAGCAGCTTTGGGACTAGCGGACAAGAGACCCAGTACTTC	CASSFGTSGQETQYF	TRBD2	TRBV11-2	TRBJ2-5	NA	15
TGTGCCAGCTCACCATTAAACCGGGACACAGGAAGGAACACCGGGGAGCTGTTTTTT	CASSPLNRDTGRNTGELFF	NA	TRBV18	TRBJ2-2	NA	19
TGCGCCAGCAGCTTGGGTCTAGCGGGGGTTGATGAGCAGTTCTTC	CASSLGLAGVDEQFF	TRBD2	TRBV5-1	TRBJ2-1	NA	15